The clone carrying this T cell receptor beta chain was recorded at least ten times. The antigen remains undetermined. The read falls 3 residues short of the CDR3 end, and the missing part is taken from the germline J gene. Germline values: CDR1 MGHRA, CDR2 YSYEKL. V gave up 1 base and J gave up 1 base, with 9 bases separating them. This CDR3 comprises 15 residues. Assay: immunoSEQ multiplex PCR; the TCRdb copy retains only in-frame clones and omits some. The sample shows approximately 50,000 clones, none of them appearing just once. These data belong to a study of T cell clonality in common variable immunodeficiency. Whole-study results and caveats: Compared with healthy controls, CVID subjects showed increased TCRbeta clonality, mostly in about a third. Reportedly, TCR beta sequences from common variable immunodeficiency showed fewer deletions and N-nucleotide insertions.

The sequencing sample was made of peripheral blood mononuclear cells. This receptor was identified in a person aged 18 to 70 in good health. This chain connects TRBV4-1 to TRBJ2-3; the D gene is possibly TRBD2 (6 bases). The covered CDR3 bases are TGCGCCAGCAGCCAAGGCGTAGCGGGCACAGATACG. Its translation: CASSQGVAGTDT. The whole CDR3 sequence is CASSQGVAGTDTQYF.